This TCR beta chain appears in the sequencing data of a study of blood T cell repertoires in COVID-19. Only one count was recorded for this clone. The length of the CDR3 is 16 residues. Trimming at V came to 5 bases and at J to 0 bases, leaving 8 bases not matched to a gene. In germline, CDR1 is SNHLY, CDR2 FYNNEI. In the source study's methods: Estimated nucleated cell counts came from reference gene primer amplification. Sequenced by immunoSEQ multiplex PCR; TCRdb stores in-frame clones only, minus some. V and J calls and clone size are as listed in that table; D and trimming were resolved from the DNA. This table has approximately 240,000 clones, 86% appearing once.

Sequenced material: peripheral blood. V is TRBV2 and J is TRBJ2-7; 9 bases are a match to TRBD2. The receptor comes from a woman aged 25-40 years who had recovered from COVID-19. The CDR3 nucleotides are TGTGCCAGCAGTCCGGGATCAGCGGGAGGCTCCTACGAGCAGTACTTC. Translating gives CASSPGSAGGSYEQYF.